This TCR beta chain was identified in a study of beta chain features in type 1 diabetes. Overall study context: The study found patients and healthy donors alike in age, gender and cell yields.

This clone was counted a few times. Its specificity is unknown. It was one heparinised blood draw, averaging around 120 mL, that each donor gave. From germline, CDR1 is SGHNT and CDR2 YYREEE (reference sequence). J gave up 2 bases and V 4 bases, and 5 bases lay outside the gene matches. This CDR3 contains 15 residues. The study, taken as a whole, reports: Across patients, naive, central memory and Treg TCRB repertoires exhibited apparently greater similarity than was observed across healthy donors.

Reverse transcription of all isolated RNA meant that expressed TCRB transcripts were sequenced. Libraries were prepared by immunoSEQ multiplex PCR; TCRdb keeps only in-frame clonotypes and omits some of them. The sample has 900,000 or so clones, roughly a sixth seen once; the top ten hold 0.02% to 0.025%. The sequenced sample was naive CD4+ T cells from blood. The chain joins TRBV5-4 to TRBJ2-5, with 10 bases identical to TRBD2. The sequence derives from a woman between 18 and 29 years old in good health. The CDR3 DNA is TGTGCCAGCAGCCCGACGACTAGCGGGCAAGAGACCCAGTACTTC. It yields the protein CASSPTTSGQETQYF.